This T cell receptor beta chain was observed in a study of blood T cell repertoires in COVID-19. Overall study: Specimens from acute and convalescent COVID-19 originated in the United States, Italy and Spain. PBMCs, B-cell-depleted T cells, or T cells provided the cDNA or gDNA that made up the material.

Clones were sequenced by immunoSEQ multiplex PCR, and TCRdb holds only the in-frame ones, with some missing. The data contain approximately 200,000 clones, around 89% of them singletons. The TCR sequence derives from a woman in her thirties with acute or convalescent COVID-19. Source material: peripheral blood.

CDR3 sequence (DNA): TGTGCCAGCAGTTTCGGGAGGGTTAATGAAAAACTGTTTTTT. Residues: CASSFGRVNEKLFF. The chain combines TRBV27 with TRBJ1-4, with no clear D. Per germline, CDR1 MNHEY and CDR2 SMNVEV (reference sequence). The CDR3 is 14 amino acids. The ends were cut back, 3 bases at V and 4 bases at J, with 9 bases in the middle.